This T cell receptor (beta chain) was obtained from a study of T cells after yellow fever vaccination. Broader study findings: Most primary-vaccination clones recurred post-booster (about 96% CD4, just over 85% CD8). Among all clonotypes, a small share was observed in both CD4 and CD8 compartments.

This clonotype occurred many times. The antigen is not known. The CDR3 length is 15 residues. Germline V gives CDR1 MNHNS, CDR2 SASEGT. Trimming stripped 6 bases from V and 1 base from J, with 15 bases between. Universal primer sites and UMIs were introduced during 5'RACE template-switching synthesis of TCR cDNA. TCRdb ran MiXCR on the 5' RACE reads and lists one entry per CDR3 protein. Altogether about 160,000 distinct CDR3 sequences are present, about 7% being singletons, with the ten largest covering approximately 2.5%. The clonotype originates from a man younger than 30 who received the YFV17D yellow fever vaccine. This rearrangement joins TRBV6-1 to TRBJ1-1; D is perhaps TRBD1 (6 bases). The material was CD4+ T cells sorted from PBMCs, obtained less than 6 days after the first yellow fever vaccination. The DNA for the CDR3 is TGTGCCAGCAGCTCAAAGGGGGGCAAGAACACTGAAGCTTTCTTT. Protein product: CASSSKGGKNTEAFF.